The TCR beta chain described here comes from a study of blood T cell repertoires in COVID-19. Study-level background: Samples of COVID-19 (acute and convalescent) were obtained from the United States, Italy and Spain.

Produced via immunoSEQ multiplex PCR; TCRdb's table is partial and in-frame only. Of 150,000 to 200,000 clones in the sample, nearly 85% were seen once. Trimming took 4 bases from V and 2 from J, leaving 6 bases between them. The germline V gene has CDR1 ENHRY and CDR2 SYGVKD. CDR3 length: 13 residues. This clone has a handful of counts. The sequence was collected from a woman in her twenties or thirties with acute or convalescent COVID-19. The sample comprised peripheral blood. This chain joins TRBV10-3 and TRBJ1-5, with no clear D. The CDR3 spells CAISVSGNQPQHF. CDR3 nucleotides: TGTGCCATCAGTGTCTCGGGCAATCAGCCCCAGCATTTT.